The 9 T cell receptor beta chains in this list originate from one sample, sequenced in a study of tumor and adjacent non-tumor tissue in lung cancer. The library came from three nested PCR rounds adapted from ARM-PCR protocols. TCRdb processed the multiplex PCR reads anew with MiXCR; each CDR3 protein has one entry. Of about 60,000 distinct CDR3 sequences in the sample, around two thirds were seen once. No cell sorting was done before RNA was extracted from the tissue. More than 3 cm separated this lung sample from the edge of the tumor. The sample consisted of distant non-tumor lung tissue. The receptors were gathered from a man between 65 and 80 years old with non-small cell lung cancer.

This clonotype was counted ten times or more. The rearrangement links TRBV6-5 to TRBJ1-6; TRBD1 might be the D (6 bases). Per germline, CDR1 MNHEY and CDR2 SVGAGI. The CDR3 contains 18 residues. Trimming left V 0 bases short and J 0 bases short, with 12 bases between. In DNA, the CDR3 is TGTGCCAGCAGTTACTCGGTCCAGGGGAGCTCCTATAATTCACCCCTCCACTTT. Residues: CASSYSVQGSSYNSPLHF.

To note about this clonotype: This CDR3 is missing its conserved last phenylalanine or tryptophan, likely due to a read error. The CDR3 DNA is TGTGCCAGCCTGGCACTCTACGAGCAGTACCTC. This codes for CASLALYEQYL. The rearrangement uses TRBV6-1 and TRBJ2-7; no firm D call. The germline gives CDR1 MNHNS, CDR2 SASEGT. The CDR3 extends over 11 amino acids. Trimming cost V 8 bases and J 3 bases, with 8 bases left between them.

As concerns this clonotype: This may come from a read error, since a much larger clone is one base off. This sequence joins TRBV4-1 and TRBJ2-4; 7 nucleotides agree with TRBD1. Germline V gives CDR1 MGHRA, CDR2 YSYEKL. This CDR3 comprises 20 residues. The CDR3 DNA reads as TGCGCCTGCAGCCAAGGTGGCCAGGGGGTTTCCGGTCGAGGCAAAAACATTCAGTACTTC. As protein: CACSQGGQGVSGRGKNIQYF.

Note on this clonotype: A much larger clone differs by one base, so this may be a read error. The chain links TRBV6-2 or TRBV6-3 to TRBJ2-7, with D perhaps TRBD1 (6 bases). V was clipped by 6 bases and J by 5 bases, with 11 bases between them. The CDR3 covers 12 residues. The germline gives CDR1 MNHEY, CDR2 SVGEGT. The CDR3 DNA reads TGTGCCAGCAGAAGCAGGGGTCACGAGCAGTACTTC. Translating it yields CASRSRGHEQYF.

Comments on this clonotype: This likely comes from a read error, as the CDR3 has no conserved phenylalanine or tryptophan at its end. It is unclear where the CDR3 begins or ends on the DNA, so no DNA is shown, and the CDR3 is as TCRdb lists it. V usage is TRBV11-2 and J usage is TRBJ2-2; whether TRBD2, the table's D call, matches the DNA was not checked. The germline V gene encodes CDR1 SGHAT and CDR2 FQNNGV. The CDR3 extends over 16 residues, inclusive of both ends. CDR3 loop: CASSLDRLTSAGELFL.

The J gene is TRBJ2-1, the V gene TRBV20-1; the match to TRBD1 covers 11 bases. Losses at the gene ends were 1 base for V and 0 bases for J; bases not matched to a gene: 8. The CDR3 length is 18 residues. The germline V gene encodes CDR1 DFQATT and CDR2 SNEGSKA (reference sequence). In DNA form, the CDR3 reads TGCAGTGCTAGAGTGGGACAGGGGGTGCCGAGCTCCTACAATGAGCAGTTCTTC. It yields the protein CSARVGQGVPSSYNEQFF.

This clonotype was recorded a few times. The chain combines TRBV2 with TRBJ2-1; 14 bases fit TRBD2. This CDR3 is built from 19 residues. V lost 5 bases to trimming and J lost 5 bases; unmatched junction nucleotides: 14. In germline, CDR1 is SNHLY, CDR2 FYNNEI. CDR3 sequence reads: CASSHRDRGTSGGNNEQFF. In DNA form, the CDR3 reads TGTGCCAGCAGTCACCGGGACAGGGGGACTAGCGGGGGAAACAATGAGCAGTTCTTC.

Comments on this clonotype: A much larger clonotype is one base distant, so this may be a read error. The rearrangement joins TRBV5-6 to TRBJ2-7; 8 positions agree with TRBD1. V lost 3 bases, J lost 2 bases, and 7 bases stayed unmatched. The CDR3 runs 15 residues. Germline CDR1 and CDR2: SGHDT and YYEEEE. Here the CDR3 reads CASSYGQGVPYEQYF. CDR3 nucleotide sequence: TGTGCCAGCAGCTACGGACAGGGAGTTCCCTACGAGCAGTACTTC.

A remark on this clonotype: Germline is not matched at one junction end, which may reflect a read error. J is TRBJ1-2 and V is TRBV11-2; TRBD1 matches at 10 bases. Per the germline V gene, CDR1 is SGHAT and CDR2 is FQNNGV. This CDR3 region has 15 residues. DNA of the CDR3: TGTGCCAGCAGCATAGACCTGGGACAGGGGCATGGCTACACCTTC. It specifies CASSIDLGQGHGYTF. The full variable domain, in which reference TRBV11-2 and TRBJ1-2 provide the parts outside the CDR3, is EAGVAQSPRYKIIEKRQSVAFWCNPISGHATLYWYQQILGQGPKLLIQFQNNGVVDDSQLPKDRFSAERLKGVDSTLKIQPAKLEDSAVYLCASSIDLGQGHGYTFGSGTRLTVV.